This T cell receptor beta chain comes out of a study of T cells in localized non-small cell lung cancer. Study-level points and caveats: There were a median around 60 of the top 100 tumor clones appearing in adjacent lung. Investigators sequenced only a single tumor region, leaving heterogeneity possible.

The method was immunoSEQ multiplex PCR; TCRdb's version includes in-frame clones alone and lacks a portion of them. The profile shows around 25,000 clones, 86% of them singletons. Concerning this clone: Its cognate antigen is unknown.

This clonotype originated in a woman aged 40-70 years with stage I lung adenocarcinoma. The sequenced sample was peripheral blood, obtained before any cancer treatment.

The CDR3 region has the DNA TGCGCCAGCAGCTTTTCGGACTCTGGAAACACCATATATTTT. It translates to CASSFSDSGNTIYF. The chain uses TRBV5-1 and TRBJ1-3; unclear D gene. Germline CDR1 and CDR2: SGHRS and YFSETQ. The CDR3 consists of 14 residues. V lost 2 bases to trimming and J lost 0 bases, with 6 bases between them.